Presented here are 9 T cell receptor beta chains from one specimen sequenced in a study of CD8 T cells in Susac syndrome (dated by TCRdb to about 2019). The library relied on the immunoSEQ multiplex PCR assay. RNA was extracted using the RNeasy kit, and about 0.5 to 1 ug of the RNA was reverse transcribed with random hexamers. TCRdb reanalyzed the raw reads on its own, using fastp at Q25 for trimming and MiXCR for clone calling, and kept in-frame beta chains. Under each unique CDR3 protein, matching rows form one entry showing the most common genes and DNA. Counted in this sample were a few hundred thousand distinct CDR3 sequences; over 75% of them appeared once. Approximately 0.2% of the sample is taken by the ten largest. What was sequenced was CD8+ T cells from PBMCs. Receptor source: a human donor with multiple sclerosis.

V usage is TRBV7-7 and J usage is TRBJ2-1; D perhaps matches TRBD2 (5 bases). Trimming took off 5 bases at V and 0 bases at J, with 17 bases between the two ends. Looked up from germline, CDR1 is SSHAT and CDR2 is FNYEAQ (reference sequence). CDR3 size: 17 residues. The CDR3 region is CASSAVFSGSSYNEQFF. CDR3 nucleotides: TGTGCCAGCAGCGCCGTTTTTTCTGGGAGCTCCTACAATGAGCAGTTCTTC.

CDR3 protein: CSVPGQGSGANVLTF. Here the CDR3 DNA reads TGCAGCGTCCCGGGACAGGGCTCCGGGGCCAACGTCCTGACTTTC. The chain combines TRBV29-1 with TRBJ2-6; 9 nucleotides match TRBD1. CDR3 length: 15 residues. J was trimmed by 4 bases and V by 6 bases; bases with no gene match: 7. Looked up from germline, CDR1 is SQVTM and CDR2 is ANQGSEA.

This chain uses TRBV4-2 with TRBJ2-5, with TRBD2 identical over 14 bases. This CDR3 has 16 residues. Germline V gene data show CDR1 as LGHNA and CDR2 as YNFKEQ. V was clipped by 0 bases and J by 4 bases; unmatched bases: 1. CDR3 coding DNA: TGTGCCAGCAGCCAAGAAGGACTAGCGGGAGGAGAGACCCAGTACTTC. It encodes CASSQEGLAGGETQYF.

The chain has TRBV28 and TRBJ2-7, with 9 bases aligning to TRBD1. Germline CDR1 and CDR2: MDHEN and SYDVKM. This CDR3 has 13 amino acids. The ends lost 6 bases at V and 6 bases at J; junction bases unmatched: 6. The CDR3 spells CASRPTGGGEQYF. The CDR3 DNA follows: TGTGCCAGCAGACCTACAGGGGGCGGCGAGCAGTACTTC.

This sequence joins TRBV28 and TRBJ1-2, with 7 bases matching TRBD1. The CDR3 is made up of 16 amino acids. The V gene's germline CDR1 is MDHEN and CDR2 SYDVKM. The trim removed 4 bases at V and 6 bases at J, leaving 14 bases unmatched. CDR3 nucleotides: TGTGCCAGCAGTTCGACAGGGATGTTAGTCCGCGATGGCTACACCTTC. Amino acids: CASSSTGMLVRDGYTF.

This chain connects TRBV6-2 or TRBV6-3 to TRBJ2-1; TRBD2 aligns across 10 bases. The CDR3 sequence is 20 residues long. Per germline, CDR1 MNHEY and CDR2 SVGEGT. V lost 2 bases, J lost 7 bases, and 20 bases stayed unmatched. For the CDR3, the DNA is TGTGCCAGCAGTTACGTTGGGGCCTCGAGCGGGAGGGCTCTAGGAAATGAGCAGTTCTTC. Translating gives CASSYVGASSGRALGNEQFF.

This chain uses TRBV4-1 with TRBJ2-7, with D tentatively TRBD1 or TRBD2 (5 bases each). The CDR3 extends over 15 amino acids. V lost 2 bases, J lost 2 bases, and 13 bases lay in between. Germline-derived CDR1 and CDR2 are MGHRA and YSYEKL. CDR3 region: CASSQLAQGAYEQYF. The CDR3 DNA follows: TGCGCCAGCAGCCAACTAGCTCAGGGTGCCTACGAGCAGTACTTC.

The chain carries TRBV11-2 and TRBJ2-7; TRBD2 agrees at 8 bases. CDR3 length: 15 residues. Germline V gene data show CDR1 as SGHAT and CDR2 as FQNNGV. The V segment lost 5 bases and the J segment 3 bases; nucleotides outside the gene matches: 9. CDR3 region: CASSPFPGLGYEQYF. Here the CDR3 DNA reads TGTGCCAGCAGCCCGTTCCCGGGACTAGGCTACGAGCAGTACTTC.

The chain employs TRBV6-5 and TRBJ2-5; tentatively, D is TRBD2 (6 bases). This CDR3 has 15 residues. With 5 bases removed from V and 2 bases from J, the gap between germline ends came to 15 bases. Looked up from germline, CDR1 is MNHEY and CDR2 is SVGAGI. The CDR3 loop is CASSAVAETQETQYF. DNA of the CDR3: TGTGCCAGCAGTGCGGTAGCGGAGACACAAGAGACCCAGTACTTC.